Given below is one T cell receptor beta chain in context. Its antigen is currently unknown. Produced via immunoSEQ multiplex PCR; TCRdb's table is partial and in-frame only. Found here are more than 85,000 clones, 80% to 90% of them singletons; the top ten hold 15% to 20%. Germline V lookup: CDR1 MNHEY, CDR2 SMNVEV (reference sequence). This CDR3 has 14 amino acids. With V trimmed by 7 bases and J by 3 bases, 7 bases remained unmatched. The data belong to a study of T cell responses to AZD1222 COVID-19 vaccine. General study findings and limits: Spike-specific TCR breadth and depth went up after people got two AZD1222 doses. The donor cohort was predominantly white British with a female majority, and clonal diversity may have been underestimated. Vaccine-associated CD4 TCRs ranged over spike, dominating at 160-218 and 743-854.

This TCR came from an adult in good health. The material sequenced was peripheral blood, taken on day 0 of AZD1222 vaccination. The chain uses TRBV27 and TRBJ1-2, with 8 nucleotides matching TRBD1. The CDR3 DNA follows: TGTGCCAGCATGGGCAGGGGGCTTGACTATGGCTACACCTTC. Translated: CASMGRGLDYGYTF.